This T cell receptor beta chain is drawn from a study of shared clonotypes between healthy human individuals. Per sorted-subset replicate PCR, input was 200 to 250 ng DNA, representing around 28,000 T cell genomes. Method: immunoSEQ multiplex PCR; TCRdb's copy keeps in-frame clones and lacks some. The sample has around 990,000 clones, around three quarters seen once. The TCR originated in a man aged 18 to 35 in good health. Some clones in this sample may be carry-over from other donors' samples. Specimen: memory CD4+ T cells from PBMCs. Documented subset: CD45RA-negative fraction.

The CDR3 region has the DNA TGTGCCAGCAGTCAAGACAGGGCCCATGGCTACACCTTC. Encoded protein: CASSQDRAHGYTF. The chain combines TRBV27 with TRBJ1-2; 7 bases align to TRBD1. The CDR3 contains 13 residues. Trimming removed 5 bases from V and 6 bases from J; junction bases left unmatched: 6. Germline assignment: CDR1 MNHEY and CDR2 SMNVEV (reference sequence).